This section outlines one TCR beta chain sequence together with its context. Antigen: not known. Germline CDR1 is SGHVS and CDR2 is FNYEAQ. The V end lost 1 base, the J end lost 10 bases, and 11 bases lay between the germline ends. The length of the CDR3 is 12 residues. These data belong to a study of T-cell reconstitution after alpha-beta-depleted transplantation in children. Whole-study findings and limits: Certain patients had high TCRbeta diversity at day 60, and it came from recipient T cells and thymic progenitors that survived.

The library targeted TCRbeta and was prepared with unique molecular identifiers. TCRdb recomputed calls from the PCR reads with MiXCR, one row per CDR3 protein. The sample holds around 300,000 distinct CDR3 sequences, roughly 21% seen once. The rearrangement links TRBV7-6 to TRBJ2-7; no clear D. This sample comprised PBMCs, mostly from graft donor cells, obtained 180 days after TCRalphabeta/CD19-depleted stem cell transplant. The source is a male patient younger than 18 who had a stem cell transplant for acute lymphoblastic leukemia, so the T cells may come from the graft donor. For the CDR3, the DNA is TGTGCCAGCAGCTTAGTAGGCGGCGCACAGTACTTC. It yields the protein CASSLVGGAQYF.